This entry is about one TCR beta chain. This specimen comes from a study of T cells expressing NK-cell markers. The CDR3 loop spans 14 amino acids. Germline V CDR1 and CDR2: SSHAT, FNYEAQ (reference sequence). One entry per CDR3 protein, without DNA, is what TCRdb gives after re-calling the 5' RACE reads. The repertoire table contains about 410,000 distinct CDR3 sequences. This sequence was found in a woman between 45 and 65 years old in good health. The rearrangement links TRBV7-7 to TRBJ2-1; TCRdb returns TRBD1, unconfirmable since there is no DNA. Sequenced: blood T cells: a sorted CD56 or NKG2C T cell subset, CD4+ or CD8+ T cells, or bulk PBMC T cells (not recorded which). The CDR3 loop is CASSYGGVDNEQFF.